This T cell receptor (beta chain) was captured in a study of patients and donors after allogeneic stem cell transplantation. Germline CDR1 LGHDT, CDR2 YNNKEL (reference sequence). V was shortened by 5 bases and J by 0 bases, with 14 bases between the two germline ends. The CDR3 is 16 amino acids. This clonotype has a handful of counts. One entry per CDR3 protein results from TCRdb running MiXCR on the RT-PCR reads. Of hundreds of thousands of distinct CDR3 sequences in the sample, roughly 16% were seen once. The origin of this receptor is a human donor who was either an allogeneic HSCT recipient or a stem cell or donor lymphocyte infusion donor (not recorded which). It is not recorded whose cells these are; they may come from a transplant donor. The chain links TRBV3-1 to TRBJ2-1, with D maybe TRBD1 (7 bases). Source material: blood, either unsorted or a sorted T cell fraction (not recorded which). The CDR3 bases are TGTGCCAGCAGCACCAGGGGGAGGATCTCCTACAATGAGCAGTTCTTC. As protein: CASSTRGRISYNEQFF.